This T cell receptor beta chain was sequenced for a study of persistence of HIV-infected CD4 T cells. Study information: Donors were ART-treated; their CMV- and Gag-responding CD4+ T cells were isolated.

The immunoSEQ assay was version 4, run in survey mode. Each sample used up to 1 ug genomic DNA diluted to around 10 ng/uL. Libraries were prepared by immunoSEQ multiplex PCR; TCRdb keeps only in-frame clonotypes and omits some of them. In the table there are tens of thousands of clones, roughly four fifths of which are singletons. Germline CDR1 reads SNHLY; CDR2 reads FYNNEI. The CDR3 sequence is 19 residues long. With 7 bases clipped from V and 10 bases from J, the junction kept 24 bases outside the gene matches. In regard to this clone: Its cognate antigen is unknown.

Lysates of CMV-infected fibroblasts at roughly 10 ug/mL stimulated these cells. CD40L-negative CD69-negative CD45RO-high memory CD4+ T cells were sorted as populations depleted of antigen-responding cells. The TCR comes from an adult man with HIV who was CMV-seropositive. The sequencing used CD4+ T cells sorted from PBMCs after approximately 19-hour stimulation, collected from a patient who received antiretroviral therapy. The chain is built from TRBV2 and TRBJ1-6, with 8 bases identical to TRBD1. CDR3 bases: TGTGCCAGCACCTTAAAGCGCGGGGCTTTAGGGACAGGATACTCACCCCTCCACTTT. Residues: CASTLKRGALGTGYSPLHF.